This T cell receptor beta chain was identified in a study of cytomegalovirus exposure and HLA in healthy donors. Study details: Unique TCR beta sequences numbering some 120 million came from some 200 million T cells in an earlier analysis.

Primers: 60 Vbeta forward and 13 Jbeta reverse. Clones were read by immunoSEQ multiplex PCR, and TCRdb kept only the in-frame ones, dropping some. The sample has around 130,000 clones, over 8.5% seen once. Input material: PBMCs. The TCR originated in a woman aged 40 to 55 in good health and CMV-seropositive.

The CDR3 is CASSAAKEQYF. The CDR3 bases are TGTGCCAGCAGCGCGGCTAAGGAGCAGTACTTC. The chain combines TRBV13 with TRBJ2-7; D is undetermined. The CDR3 length is 11 residues. The germline V gene encodes CDR1 PRHDT and CDR2 FYEKMQ (reference sequence). V was clipped by 5 bases and J by 7 bases, with 9 bases between them.